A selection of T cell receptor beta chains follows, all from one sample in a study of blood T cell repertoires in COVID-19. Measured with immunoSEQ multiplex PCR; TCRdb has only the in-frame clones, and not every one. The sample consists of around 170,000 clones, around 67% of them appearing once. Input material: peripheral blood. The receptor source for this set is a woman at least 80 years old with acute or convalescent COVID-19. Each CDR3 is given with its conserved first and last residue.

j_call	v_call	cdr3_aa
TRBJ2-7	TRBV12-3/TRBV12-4	CASSPLGGEQYF
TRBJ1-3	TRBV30	CAWNPSFYSGNTIYF
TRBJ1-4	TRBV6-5	CASSAATNEKLFF
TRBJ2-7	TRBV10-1	CASSDGIRTVISEQYF
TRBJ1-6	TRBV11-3	CASSLGTGGSPLHF
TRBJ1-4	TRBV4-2	CASSQEQGGKLFF
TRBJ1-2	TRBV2	CASSLRQGTLDYGYTF
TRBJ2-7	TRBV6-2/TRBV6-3	CASSPPTRSSEQYF
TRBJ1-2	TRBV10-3	CAFRREDNYGYTF
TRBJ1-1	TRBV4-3	CASSQGSAGTNTEAFF
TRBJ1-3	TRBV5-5	CASRADRDSGNTIYF
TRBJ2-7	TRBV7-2	CASSFDRANEQYF
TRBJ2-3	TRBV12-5	CASGLSTSLPDTQYF
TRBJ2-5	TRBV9	CASSVGPGGRVETQYF
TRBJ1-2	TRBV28	CASSLPQGALANYGYTF
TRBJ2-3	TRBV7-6	CASSLGTGSYTQYF
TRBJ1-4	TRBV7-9	CASSLGGQGGTNEKLFF
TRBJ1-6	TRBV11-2	CASSQGGGGSYNSPLHF
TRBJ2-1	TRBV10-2	CASTNTPGTDYNEQFF
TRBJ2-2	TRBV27	CASSLSGTSGSGELFF
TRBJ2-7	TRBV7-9	CASSYPTSGTTYEQYF
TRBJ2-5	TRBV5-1	CASSPQGGYQETQYF
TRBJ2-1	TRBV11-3	CASSLDAAYNEQFF
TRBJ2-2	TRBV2	CASTTHRGGQNTGELFF
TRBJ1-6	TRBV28	CASSPPDRDNSPLHF
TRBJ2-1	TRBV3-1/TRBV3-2	CASSPSGLAGGEQFF
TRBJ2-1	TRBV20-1	CSASVRGLAGAPYNEQFF
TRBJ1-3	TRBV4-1	CASSQGPTGVGGNTIYF
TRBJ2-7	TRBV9	CASSAGGTGGYEQYF
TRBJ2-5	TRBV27	CASSLHGLKGTQYF
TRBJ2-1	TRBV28	CASSLSSGRAGGEQFF
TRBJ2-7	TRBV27	CASSLKPTSGTGEQYF
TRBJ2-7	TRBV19	CASSIRESSYEQYF
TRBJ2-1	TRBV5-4	CASSFGLAGYSYNEQFF
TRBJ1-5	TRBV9	CASSVSGQGDQPQHF
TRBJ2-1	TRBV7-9	CASSQKGQASYNEQFF
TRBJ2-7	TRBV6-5	CASSYGRTGGPEQYF
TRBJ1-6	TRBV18	CASSPGDSYNSPLHF
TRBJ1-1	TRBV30	CAWVNPAGKAFF
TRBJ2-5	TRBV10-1	CASSEERTGATGTQYF
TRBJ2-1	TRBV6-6	CASSPDRVNEQFF